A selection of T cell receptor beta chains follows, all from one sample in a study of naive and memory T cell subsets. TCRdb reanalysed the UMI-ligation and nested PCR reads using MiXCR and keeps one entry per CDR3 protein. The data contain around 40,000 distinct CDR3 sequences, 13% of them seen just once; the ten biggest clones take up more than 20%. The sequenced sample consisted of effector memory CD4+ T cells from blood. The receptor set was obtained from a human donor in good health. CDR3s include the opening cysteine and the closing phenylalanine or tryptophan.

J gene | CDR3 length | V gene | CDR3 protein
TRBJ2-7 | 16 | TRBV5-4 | CASSLAGGSGSYEQYF
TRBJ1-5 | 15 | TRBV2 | CASSTAGRDNQPQHF
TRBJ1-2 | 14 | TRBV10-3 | CAIQETGGFRGYTF
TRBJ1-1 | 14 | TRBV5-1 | CASSSRGGAGEAFF
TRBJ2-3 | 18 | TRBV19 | CASSMGLAGPKLSDTQYF
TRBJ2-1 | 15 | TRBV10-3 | CAISGGQGGTVEQFF
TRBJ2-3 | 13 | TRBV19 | CASSAQQADTQYF
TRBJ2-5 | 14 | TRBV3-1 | CASSQEGGEETQYF
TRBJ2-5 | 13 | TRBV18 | CASSPLGLETQYF
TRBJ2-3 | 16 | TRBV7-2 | CASILSGYASTDTQYF
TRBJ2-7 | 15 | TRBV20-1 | CSAQSRDRGSYEQYF
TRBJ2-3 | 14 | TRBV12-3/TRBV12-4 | CASASGGITDTQYF
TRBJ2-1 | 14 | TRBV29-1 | CLAQGGAGSNEQFF
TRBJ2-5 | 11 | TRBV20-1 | CSAWWEETQYF
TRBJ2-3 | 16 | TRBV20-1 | CSAPRFGSGITDTQYF
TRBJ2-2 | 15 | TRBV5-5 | CASSGTSGDTGELFF
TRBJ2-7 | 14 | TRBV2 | CASSQLAVTYEQYF
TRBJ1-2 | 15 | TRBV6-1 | CASSEMTGGPGGYTF
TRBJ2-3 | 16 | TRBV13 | CASSLVGRLSADTQYF
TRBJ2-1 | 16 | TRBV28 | CASRHLGTSGYNEQFF
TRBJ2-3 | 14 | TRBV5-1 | CASSLRQAVDTQYF
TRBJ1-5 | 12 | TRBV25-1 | CASSAGTQPQHF
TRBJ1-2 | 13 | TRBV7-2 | CASSLVAGNGYTF
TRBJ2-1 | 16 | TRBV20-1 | CSARGQGNFAYNEQFF
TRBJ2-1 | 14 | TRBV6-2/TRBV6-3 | CASRPAGPYNEQFF
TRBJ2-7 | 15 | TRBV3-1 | CASSPRGAGELGQYF
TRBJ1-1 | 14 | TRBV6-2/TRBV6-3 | CASSRSYPNTEAFF
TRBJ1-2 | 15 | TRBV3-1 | CASSLQGRGNYGYTF
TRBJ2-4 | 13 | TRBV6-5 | CASARGLGNIQYF
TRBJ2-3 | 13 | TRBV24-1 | CATTDQNTDTQYF
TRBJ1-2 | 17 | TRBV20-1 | CSAREEGGAALLYGYTF
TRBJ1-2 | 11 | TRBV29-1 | CSVAQGADYTF
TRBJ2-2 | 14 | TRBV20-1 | CSAPDGARTGELFF
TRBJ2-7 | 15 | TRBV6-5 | CASSYGGARTYEQYF
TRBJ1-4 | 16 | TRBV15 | CATSRAGGYHNEKLFF
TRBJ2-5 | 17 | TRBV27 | CASRRTGVVGGKETQYF
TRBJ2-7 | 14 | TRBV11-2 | CASSLTGRVNEQYF